Following are 11 T cell receptor beta chains from one sample sequenced in a study of OX40 agonist ivuxolimab in advanced cancers. Clones were read by immunoSEQ multiplex PCR, and TCRdb kept only the in-frame ones, dropping some. The data show 45,000 to 65,000 clones, approximately 90% seen once. This sample comprised CD4+ or CD8+ T cells sorted from blood, obtained in a trial of the OX40 agonist ivuxolimab. These receptors came from an adult with an advanced solid tumor such as melanoma, head and neck, liver or kidney cancer.

The chain employs TRBV9 and TRBJ2-7; no clear D. Between the trimmed V and J ends, which lost 3 bases and 0 bases, there was a span of 10 bases. The CDR3 loop spans 14 amino acids. Germline V CDR1 and CDR2: SGDLS, YYNGEE. Here the CDR3 reads CASSETADSYEQYF. DNA of the CDR3: TGTGCCAGCAGCGAAACCGCGGACTCCTACGAGCAGTACTTC.

This chain connects TRBV6-5 to TRBJ1-2, with 10 bases identical to TRBD1. This CDR3 is built from 14 residues. Germline V gene data show CDR1 as MNHEY and CDR2 as SVGAGI. J gave up 8 bases and V 7 bases, and 10 bases lay outside the gene matches. The CDR3 reads CASTKTGTGDGYTF. CDR3 DNA sequence: TGTGCCAGCACCAAAACCGGGACAGGGGACGGCTACACCTTC.

The genes are TRBV4-1 and TRBJ1-2; 9 bases agree with TRBD1. The V segment lost 0 bases and the J segment 1 base; nucleotides outside the gene matches: 0. In germline, CDR1 is MGHRA, CDR2 YSYEKL. The CDR3 sequence is 15 residues long. The CDR3 DNA reads as TGCGCCAGCAGCCAAGAGGACAGGGGTAACTATGGCTACACCTTC. It encodes CASSQEDRGNYGYTF.

This clone was seen only once. The V and J genes are TRBV7-2 and TRBJ2-3; 7 bases are shared with TRBD2. CDR1 SGHTA and CDR2 FQGNSA come from the germline V gene. V lost 0 bases, J lost 5 bases, and 5 bases stayed unmatched. CDR3 length: 15 amino acids. The CDR3 nucleotides are TGTGCCAGCAGCTTAGCTTCGGGGGGTTTAGATACGCAGTATTTT. Protein product: CASSLASGGLDTQYF.

This chain joins TRBV2 and TRBJ1-2; TRBD1 aligns across 8 bases. The V gene end was trimmed by 4 bases and the J gene end by 0 bases; junction bases not matched to a gene: 1. The CDR3 is 14 residues long. Per germline, CDR1 SNHLY and CDR2 FYNNEI. The CDR3 DNA sequence: TGTGCCAGCAGTGCACAGGGGGCTAACTATGGCTACACCTTC. Protein sequence: CASSAQGANYGYTF.

V and J are TRBV7-9 and TRBJ1-1, with TRBD1 as a possible D gene (6 bases). Per germline, CDR1 SEHNR and CDR2 FQNEAQ (reference sequence). Trimming left V 7 bases short and J 10 bases short, with 19 bases between. The CDR3 runs 13 residues. The CDR3 reads CASISDRLYVAFF. The CDR3 DNA sequence: TGTGCCAGCATCTCGGACAGACTCTACGTAGCTTTCTTT.

The chain is built from TRBV4-3 and TRBJ1-2, with D tentatively TRBD1 (5 bases). Trimming left V 0 bases short and J 4 bases short, with 18 bases between. This CDR3 has 17 amino acids. Germline V CDR1 and CDR2: LGHNA, YSLEER. CDR3 sequence reads: CASSQDRSGGEIYGYTF. CDR3 in DNA: TGCGCCAGCAGCCAAGACCGCAGTGGGGGGGAGATCTATGGCTACACCTTC.

This rearrangement joins TRBV6-5 to TRBJ1-3, with 7 bases aligning to TRBD1. The V and J ends lost 6 bases and 4 bases, in that order; junction bases with no gene match: 9. The CDR3 spans 15 residues. CDR1 MNHEY and CDR2 SVGAGI come from the germline V gene. CDR3 nucleotides: TGTGCCAGCAGCCCAACAGGGGCTGGCGGAAACACCATATATTTT. Translating gives CASSPTGAGGNTIYF.

This chain uses TRBV30 with TRBJ2-7, with 8 bases fitting TRBD1. The ends lost 8 bases at V and 4 bases at J; junction bases unmatched: 16. From germline, CDR1 is GTSNPN and CDR2 SVGIG (reference sequence). CDR3 length: 15 residues. The CDR3 spells CARDRSTPGPYEQYF. CDR3 DNA: TGTGCCCGGGACAGGTCCACACCCGGGCCGTACGAGCAGTACTTC.

About this clone itself: One end of the junction varies from germline; a read error may be responsible. The rearrangement joins TRBV7-7 to TRBJ2-5, with 15 bases identical to TRBD2. The germline CDR1 and CDR2 sequences are SSHAT and FNYEAQ (reference sequence). The length of the CDR3 is 18 residues. The CDR3, as DNA: TGTGCTAGCAGCTTAACTGCGGGACTAGCGGGGGGCCAAGAGACCCAGTACTTC. It translates to CASSLTAGLAGGQETQYF.

This rearrangement joins TRBV19 to TRBJ1-5; D is unclear. The CDR3 runs 15 residues. CDR1 is LNHDA, CDR2 SQIVND, per germline (reference sequence). Trimming left V 3 bases short and J 6 bases short, with 15 bases between. The CDR3 is CASSIAGRGSQPQHF. In DNA form, the CDR3 reads TGTGCCAGTAGTATTGCGGGGAGAGGTAGTCAGCCCCAGCATTTT.